These T cell receptor beta chains were read from a single sample in a study of blood T cell repertoires in COVID-19. TCRdb keeps only in-frame clones here, not all; method: immunoSEQ multiplex PCR. The sample has approximately 390,000 clones, around 87% seen once. Sequencing was done on a sample of peripheral blood. The source of these receptors is a woman aged 55-70 years with COVID-19, enrolled during active disease. Each CDR3 is given with its conserved first and last residue. A D gene is named only where the DNA matches it firmly. A clone size is listed for some rows: how often the clone was seen (once, few, many), or a class if it is expanded.

TRBV10-2,NA,NA,TRBJ2-1,TGCGCCAGCAGTGCGGTTGCGAATGAGCAGTTCTTC,CASSAVANEQFF
TRBV19,NA,NA,TRBJ1-4,TGTGCCAGTAGTAGGCGACAGGCAACTAATGAAAAACTGTTTTTT,CASSRRQATNEKLFF
TRBV7-9,once,NA,TRBJ1-6,TGTGCCAGCAGCTTGGGGACTCAGCGTTACCACTTT,CASSLGTQRYHF
TRBV5-1,NA,TRBD1,TRBJ1-1,TGCGCCAGCAGCACCCGGACAGGGGTGAACACTGAAGCTTTCTTT,CASSTRTGVNTEAFF
TRBV5-4,NA,NA,TRBJ2-3,TGTGCCAGCAGCTTGGTGGGCCGCACAGATACGCAGTATTTT,CASSLVGRTDTQYF
TRBV29-1,NA,TRBD1,TRBJ1-3,TGCAGCGTCGACAGGGGGGCCTCTGGAAACACCATATATTTT,CSVDRGASGNTIYF
TRBV5-4,NA,TRBD1,TRBJ2-7,TGTGCCAGCAGCTTGTCCCCGGACAGGACAGGTGTTGACGAGCAGTACTTC,CASSLSPDRTGVDEQYF
TRBV29-1,NA,TRBD2,TRBJ2-5,TGCAGCGTTGGCCAGCGGGGAAACCAAGAGACCCAGTACTTC,CSVGQRGNQETQYF
TRBV7-2,NA,NA,TRBJ1-6,TGTGCCAGCAGCTCCCAGAGGGGGGGTAATTCACCCCTCCACTTT,CASSSQRGGNSPLHF
TRBV27,NA,TRBD2,TRBJ2-3,TGTGCCAGCAGTCCGAAAGGGACTAGGGCCCGCACAGATACGCAGTATTTT,CASSPKGTRARTDTQYF
TRBV7-9,once,TRBD1,TRBJ1-5,TGTGCCAGCAGCTTATCACAGGGGCAGCCCCAGCATTTT,CASSLSQGQPQHF
TRBV24-1,NA,NA,TRBJ1-2,TGTGCCACCGGCCAAGGGGACTATGGCTACACCTTC,CATGQGDYGYTF
TRBV7-9,NA,NA,TRBJ1-1,TGTGCCAGCAGATACCTAACAGCCACTGAAGCTTTCTTT,CASRYLTATEAFF
TRBV19,NA,NA,TRBJ1-1,TGTGCCAGTAGTATAGAAAGGGGCACTGAAGCTTTCTTT,CASSIERGTEAFF
TRBV5-1,NA,TRBD1,TRBJ1-1,TGCGCCAGCAGGGCAGGGGGTGAAGCTTTCTTT,CASRAGGEAFF